What follows are 26 T cell receptor beta chains derived from one specimen sequenced in a study of PD-1 blockade in classical Hodgkin lymphoma. Each patient experienced a relapse that followed autologous stem cell transplantation, and brentuximab vedotin exposure varied. The assay was immunoSEQ multiplex PCR, and TCRdb's table has in-frame clones only and misses some. The sample records about 11,000 clones, roughly four fifths being singletons. Sequencing was performed on peripheral blood mononuclear cells (PBMCs), taken before the second cycle of nivolumab. The source of these receptors is a human donor with classical Hodgkin lymphoma.

V and J are TRBV7-3 and TRBJ2-7, with D perhaps TRBD1 (6 bases). Germline V gene lookup returns CDR1 SGHTA and CDR2 FQGTGA. V lost 4 bases to trimming and J lost 3 bases, with 16 bases between them. The CDR3 loop spans 15 amino acids. The CDR3 loop is CASSYEKGQYYEQYF. DNA of the CDR3: TGTGCCAGCAGCTATGAAAAAGGACAGTACTACGAGCAGTACTTC.

The chain is built from TRBV6-6 and TRBJ1-1; the match to TRBD1 covers 10 bases. Trimming removed 7 bases from V and 0 bases from J; junction bases left unmatched: 2. This CDR3 spans 14 amino acids. Germline V gene sequence: CDR1 MNHNY, CDR2 SVGAGI (reference sequence). Written as DNA, the CDR3 is TGTGCCAGCAATGACAGGGGGCTGAACACTGAAGCTTTCTTT. Protein sequence: CASNDRGLNTEAFF.

V is TRBV10-3 and J is TRBJ2-7, with 7 bases lining up with TRBD2. CDR3 size: 13 residues. V was clipped by 1 base and J by 7 bases; unmatched bases: 4. The germline V gene encodes CDR1 ENHRY and CDR2 SYGVKD. The CDR3 loop is CAISELNGGEQYF. The DNA for the CDR3 is TGTGCCATCAGTGAGTTAAACGGGGGGGAGCAGTACTTC.

This rearrangement joins TRBV19 to TRBJ2-3; TRBD1 matches 9 bases. CDR1 is LNHDA and CDR2 is SQIVND in the germline V gene (reference sequence). With V trimmed by 2 bases and J by 2 bases, 20 bases remained unmatched. The CDR3 contains 21 residues. The CDR3 is CASSIRGWDRDILPSTDTQYF. CDR3 sequence (DNA): TGTGCCAGTAGTATAAGAGGTTGGGACAGGGATATCCTACCTTCCACAGATACGCAGTATTTT.

This chain joins TRBV6-5 and TRBJ2-1; D tentatively reads TRBD1 or TRBD2 (6 bases each). The CDR3 is made up of 15 amino acids. The germline V gene has CDR1 MNHEY and CDR2 SVGAGI. V was shortened by 2 bases and J by 4 bases, with 12 bases between the two germline ends. As DNA, the CDR3 is TGTGCCAGCAGTTACGGGCCGGGGGCTTACAATGAGCAGTTCTTC. This translates into CASSYGPGAYNEQFF.

This chain uses TRBV28 with TRBJ2-3, with 8 bases aligning to TRBD2. The CDR3 has 17 amino acids. In germline, CDR1 is MDHEN, CDR2 SYDVKM. J gave up 2 bases and V 4 bases, and 11 bases lay outside the gene matches. CDR3 region: CASSSYPAGASTDTQYF. The CDR3 DNA reads TGTGCCAGCAGTTCATACCCAGCGGGGGCTTCCACAGATACGCAGTATTTT.

The chain is built from TRBV6-5 and TRBJ2-1, with TRBD2 as a possible D gene (6 bases). V lost 6 bases and J lost 6, with 12 bases in between. This CDR3 has 13 residues. Germline values: CDR1 MNHEY, CDR2 SVGAGI. The CDR3 DNA reads as TGTGCCAGCAGCCTCCTGGGGGGCAATGAGCAGTTCTTC. Its protein is CASSLLGGNEQFF.

This clone was seen only once. The chain has TRBV6-1 and TRBJ2-3, with D uncertain. CDR1 is MNHNS and CDR2 is SASEGT in the germline V gene. The V end was cut by 7 bases, the J end by 3 bases, with 11 bases between. This CDR3 region has 13 residues. CDR3 nucleotide sequence: TGTGCCAGCACATTGCGTTTTACAGATACGCAGTATTTT. Its translation: CASTLRFTDTQYF.

This clone was seen a few times. The rearrangement uses TRBV27 and TRBJ2-7, with a possible D match to TRBD2 (6 bases). The V gene lost 7 bases and the J gene lost 3 bases, with 10 bases spanning the gap. Germline V gene lookup returns CDR1 MNHEY and CDR2 SMNVEV (reference sequence). CDR3 length: 12 residues. In nucleotides, the CDR3 is TGTGCCAGCACCGGGACTGACTACGAGCAGTACTTC. As protein: CASTGTDYEQYF.

The V and J genes are TRBV18 and TRBJ1-5; D not certain. The CDR3 has 14 residues. The germline gives CDR1 KGHSH, CDR2 LQKENI. V shed 3 bases and J shed 0 bases, with 6 bases lying between them. The chain's CDR3 is CASSPHSSNQPQHF. The CDR3 DNA is TGTGCCAGCTCACCTCATAGTAGCAATCAGCCCCAGCATTTT.

The chain carries TRBV5-1 and TRBJ2-2; D is possibly TRBD1 (5 bases). Trimming removed 0 bases from V and 2 bases from J, with 8 bases in between. CDR3 length: 15 residues. The germline V gene has CDR1 SGHRS and CDR2 YFSETQ. The CDR3 coding sequence is TGCGCCAGCAGCTTGGTACAGGATAACACCGGGGAGCTGTTTTTT. It specifies CASSLVQDNTGELFF.

V and J are TRBV5-4 and TRBJ2-5; D is unclear. The CDR3 is 16 amino acids. CDR1 and CDR2 (germline): SGHNT, YYREEE (reference sequence). V lost 0 bases to trimming and J lost 2 bases, with 14 bases between them. The DNA of the CDR3 is TGTGCCAGCAGCTTGGAGGCCCTGGTGTCGCAAGAGACCCAGTACTTC. This sequence encodes CASSLEALVSQETQYF. Full variable domain (missing parts from reference TRBV5-4 and TRBJ2-5): ETGVTQSPTHLIKTRGQQVTLRCSSQSGHNTVSWYQQALGQGPQFIFQYYREEENGRGNFPPRFSGLQFPNYSSELNVNALELDDSALYLCASSLEALVSQETQYFGPGTRLLVL.

The chain combines TRBV5-5 with TRBJ2-5; TRBD2 matches 8 bases. The CDR3 is 14 amino acids. From germline, CDR1 is SGHKS and CDR2 YYEKEE (reference sequence). V lost 3 bases to trimming and J lost 5 bases; unmatched junction nucleotides: 6. As DNA, the CDR3 is TGTGCCAGCAGCTCCGGGACTAGTACTGAGACCCAGTACTTC. Its translation: CASSSGTSTETQYF.

The chain links TRBV18 to TRBJ2-2, with D perhaps TRBD1 or TRBD2 (5 bases each). Per germline, CDR1 KGHSH and CDR2 LQKENI. The CDR3 is made up of 17 amino acids. V was clipped by 2 bases and J by 4 bases, with 17 bases between them. Written as DNA, the CDR3 is TGTGCCAGCTCACCATTCCCGGGGCAAAGCGGCACCGGGGAGCTGTTTTTT. It yields the protein CASSPFPGQSGTGELFF.

The chain employs TRBV5-4 and TRBJ2-5; 7 positions match TRBD1. The CDR3 contains 15 residues. V gave up 4 bases and J gave up 1 base; unmatched junction bases: 7. Germline loops: CDR1 SGHNT, CDR2 YYREEE (reference sequence). DNA for the CDR3: TGTGCCAGCAGCATTGGGACAGATCCCCAAGAGACCCAGTACTTC. Amino acids: CASSIGTDPQETQYF.

This chain joins TRBV6-1 and TRBJ2-5; TRBD1 or TRBD2 may be the D gene (6 bases each). CDR1 MNHNS and CDR2 SASEGT come from the germline V gene. The CDR3 is made up of 16 amino acids. V lost 0 bases to trimming and J lost 5 bases, with 16 bases between them. In nucleotides, the CDR3 is TGTGCCAGCAGTGAAGCGGGCCGACGGAGGGGGGAGACCCAGTACTTC. It translates to CASSEAGRRRGETQYF.

A few counts support this clone. This chain connects TRBV27 to TRBJ2-7, with D tentatively TRBD1 (6 bases). Trimming removed 2 bases from V and 3 bases from J, with 11 bases in between. Looked up from germline, CDR1 is MNHEY and CDR2 is SMNVEV (reference sequence). The CDR3 sequence is 14 residues long. CDR3 loop: CASSLRDNHYEQYF. DNA for the CDR3: TGTGCCAGCAGTTTACGGGACAACCACTACGAGCAGTACTTC.

V is TRBV30 and J is TRBJ2-1, with 10 bases lining up with TRBD2. The CDR3 extends over 16 amino acids. Trimming at V came to 2 bases and at J to 2 bases, leaving 6 bases not matched to a gene. In germline, CDR1 is GTSNPN, CDR2 SVGIG (reference sequence). CDR3 nucleotide sequence: TGTGCCTGGAGTAGCGGGAGGGTCCGCCCCTACAATGAGCAGTTCTTC. Protein: CAWSSGRVRPYNEQFF.

The V and J genes are TRBV5-4 and TRBJ1-1, with a possible D match to TRBD1 (5 bases). Trimming took 2 bases from V and 9 from J, leaving 26 bases between them. The CDR3 extends over 17 amino acids. The germline CDR1 and CDR2 sequences are SGHNT and YYREEE (reference sequence). The chain's CDR3 is CASSLQAGPQGTLKAFF. Here the CDR3 DNA reads TGTGCCAGCAGCTTACAGGCCGGGCCTCAGGGTACCCTGAAAGCTTTCTTT.

This clone was detected only a few times. This rearrangement joins TRBV6-5 to TRBJ2-1; D possibly corresponds to TRBD1 (6 bases). The CDR3 sequence is 16 residues long. Trimming took 4 bases from V and 7 from J, leaving 20 bases between them. Germline V lookup: CDR1 MNHEY, CDR2 SVGAGI. This CDR3 reads CASSWSLRGSKNEQFF. The CDR3 nucleotides read TGTGCCAGCAGTTGGAGCCTCAGGGGATCTAAGAATGAGCAGTTCTTC.

The genes are TRBV19 and TRBJ2-1; no firm D call. Germline assignment: CDR1 LNHDA and CDR2 SQIVND (reference sequence). Trimming cost V 3 bases and J 0 bases, with 9 bases left between them. The CDR3 runs to 15 residues. CDR3 residues: CASSITISSYNEQFF. CDR3 DNA sequence: TGTGCCAGTAGTATTACGATTAGCTCCTACAATGAGCAGTTCTTC. The complete variable domain, with remaining parts taken from reference TRBV19 and TRBJ2-1, reads DGGITQSPKYLFRKEGQNVTLSCEQNLNHDAMYWYRQDPGQGLRLIYYSQIVNDFQKGDIAEGYSVSREKKESFPLTVTSAQKNPTAFYLCASSITISSYNEQFFGPGTRLTVL.

The chain carries TRBV7-9 and TRBJ1-5; 7 bases agree with TRBD1. CDR1 SEHNR and CDR2 FQNEAQ come from the germline V gene (reference sequence). V dropped 1 base and J dropped 2; count of bases not matched to a gene: 2. This CDR3 region has 15 residues. This CDR3 is CASSLVGGGNQPQHF. DNA for the CDR3: TGTGCCAGCAGCTTAGTAGGGGGCGGCAATCAGCCCCAGCATTTT.

V is TRBV10-3 and J is TRBJ1-3; 10 bases match TRBD1. CDR1 ENHRY and CDR2 SYGVKD come from the germline V gene. Trimming took 4 bases from V and 5 from J; bases not matched to a gene: 5. CDR3 length: 15 amino acids. The chain's CDR3 is CAISGGDRGRNTIYF. CDR3 in DNA: TGTGCCATCAGTGGAGGGGACAGGGGAAGAAACACCATATATTTT.

The chain uses TRBV5-6 and TRBJ2-7; no definite D call. Germline V gene sequence: CDR1 SGHDT, CDR2 YYEEEE. CDR3 length: 12 amino acids. Trimming stripped 4 bases from V and 2 bases from J, with 7 bases between. The CDR3 DNA follows: TGTGCCAGCAGCCTACGTCCCTACGAGCAGTACTTC. Amino acids: CASSLRPYEQYF.

This chain joins TRBV18 and TRBJ2-1, with TRBD2 matching 12 bases. Per germline, CDR1 KGHSH and CDR2 LQKENI. The CDR3 totals 16 residues. After removal of 7 bases from V and 7 bases from J, the junction contained 11 bases not matched to a gene. The CDR3 reads CASLLLLAGGRNEQFF. The CDR3, as DNA: TGTGCCAGCTTACTCCTACTAGCGGGAGGCCGGAATGAGCAGTTCTTC.

This clone was detected only a few times. The V call is TRBV7-9, the J call TRBJ2-2; D may match TRBD1 or TRBD2 (5 bases each). The CDR3 runs to 14 residues. CDR1 is SEHNR and CDR2 is FQNEAQ in the germline V gene (reference sequence). With 6 bases removed from V and 6 bases from J, the gap between germline ends came to 14 bases. CDR3 bases: TGTGCCAGCAGACAACCCGGGGCAGCCGGGGAGCTGTTTTTT. The encoded protein is CASRQPGAAGELFF. Filled out from reference TRBV7-9 and TRBJ2-2, the complete variable domain reads DTGVSQNPRHKITKRGQNVTFRCDPISEHNRLYWYRQTLGQGPEFLTYFQNEAQLEKSRLLSDRFSAERPKGSFSTLEIQRTEQGDSAMYLCASRQPGAAGELFFGEGSRLTVL.